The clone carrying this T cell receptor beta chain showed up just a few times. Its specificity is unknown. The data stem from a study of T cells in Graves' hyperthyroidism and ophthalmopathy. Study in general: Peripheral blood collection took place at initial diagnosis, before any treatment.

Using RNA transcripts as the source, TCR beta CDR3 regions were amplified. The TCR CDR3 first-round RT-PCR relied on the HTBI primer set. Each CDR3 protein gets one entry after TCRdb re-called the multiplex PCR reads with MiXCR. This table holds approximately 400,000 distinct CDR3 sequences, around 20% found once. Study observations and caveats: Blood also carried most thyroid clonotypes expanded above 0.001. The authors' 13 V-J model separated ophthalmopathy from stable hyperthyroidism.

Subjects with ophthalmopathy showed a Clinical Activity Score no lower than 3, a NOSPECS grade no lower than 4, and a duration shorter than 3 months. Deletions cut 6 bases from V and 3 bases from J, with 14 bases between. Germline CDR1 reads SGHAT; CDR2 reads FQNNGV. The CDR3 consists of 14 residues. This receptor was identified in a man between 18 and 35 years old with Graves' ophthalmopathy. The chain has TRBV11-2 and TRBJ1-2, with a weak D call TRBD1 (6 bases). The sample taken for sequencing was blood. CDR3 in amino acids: CASSPAQGYYGYTF. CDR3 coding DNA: TGTGCCAGCAGTCCCGCCCAGGGGTACTATGGCTACACCTTC.